These 5 T cell receptor beta chains share one sample of origin, sequenced in a study of siplizumab effects on memory and regulatory T cells. TCRdb's copy holds only in-frame clones and misses some; the assay was immunoSEQ multiplex PCR. The sample records about 100,000 clones, around 90% being singletons. The specimen sequenced was non-Treg CD4+ T cells sorted from blood. These TCRs come from a human donor in good health.

V and J are TRBV9 and TRBJ2-3, with 7 bases fitting TRBD2. Trimming cost V 0 bases and J 3 bases; bases outside gene matches: 7. The germline V gene has CDR1 SGDLS and CDR2 YYNGEE. The CDR3 has 16 amino acids. The DNA for the CDR3 is TGTGCCAGCAGCGTAGGTGGCCTAGCGGAGACAGATACGCAGTATTTT. Translating gives CASSVGGLAETDTQYF.

The chain has TRBV19 and TRBJ2-3; no clear D gene. V was pared by 3 bases and J by 1 base, with 8 bases between. Germline V lookup: CDR1 LNHDA, CDR2 SQIVND (reference sequence). The CDR3 loop spans 14 amino acids. The CDR3 DNA sequence: TGTGCCAGTAGTATTCGGAGAGGCACAGATACGCAGTATTTT. Amino acid sequence: CASSIRRGTDTQYF.

This sequence joins TRBV5-1 and TRBJ2-6, with D possibly matching TRBD1 (5 bases). V was clipped by 4 bases and J by 4 bases, with 12 bases between them. The CDR3 runs 15 residues. CDR1 and CDR2 from the germline V gene are SGHRS and YFSETQ. CDR3 nucleotide sequence: TGCGCCAGCAGCCCAGTTGGGGCCGGGGCCAACGTCCTGACTTTC. Translated: CASSPVGAGANVLTF.

The chain carries TRBV29-1 and TRBJ2-1, with 9 bases aligning to TRBD1. Germline V lookup: CDR1 SQVTM, CDR2 ANQGSEA. This CDR3 region has 16 residues. V was pared by 0 bases and J by 2 bases, with 5 bases of the junction left unmatched. DNA of the CDR3: TGCAGCGTTGAAGATCCTACAGGGGGCGCCTACAATGAGCAGTTCTTC. Encoded protein: CSVEDPTGGAYNEQFF.

The chain combines TRBV7-2 with TRBJ2-7; 7 bases agree with TRBD2. Germline V CDR1 and CDR2: SGHTA, FQGNSA. The J segment lost 1 base and the V segment lost 10 bases, leaving 13 bases of the junction unmatched. The CDR3 is 15 amino acids. The CDR3 sequence: CATSRASGGSYEQYF. Written as DNA, the CDR3 is TGTGCCACCTCCCGGGCTAGCGGCGGGTCCTACGAGCAGTACTTC.